The sample holds a few counts of the clone carrying this T cell receptor (beta chain). As yet, its antigen is unknown. These data belong to a study of blood T cells in healthy people across ages. Study-level findings and limits: TCR beta diversity tracked closely with naive T cell percentage.

For the second PCR, which ran for about 6 to 11 cycles, a sample-barcoded 5' primer and a J-beta primer mix were used. TCRdb passed the 5' RACE reads through MiXCR, listing each CDR3 protein once. The table lists 700,000 to 950,000 distinct CDR3 sequences, roughly 43% of them singletons. The CDR3 runs to 13 residues. Germline lookup yields CDR1 SQVTM and CDR2 ANQGSEA. V was trimmed by 6 bases and J by 1 base, leaving 12 bases between them. The sequencing input was blood. The source of this sequence is a woman between 55 and 75 years old in good health. The chain joins TRBV29-1 to TRBJ1-1, with D perhaps TRBD1 (5 bases). CDR3 in amino acids: CSVPDRPNTEAFF. For the CDR3, the DNA is TGCAGCGTGCCCGACAGACCGAACACTGAAGCTTTCTTT.